These T cell receptor beta chains were read from a single sample in a study of T cell responses to AZD1222 COVID-19 vaccine. Libraries were prepared by immunoSEQ multiplex PCR; TCRdb keeps only in-frame clonotypes and omits some of them. The sample lists some 280,000 clones, almost 95% occurring once. The material was peripheral blood, obtained 28 days after the second AZD1222 dose. The receptor set was obtained from an adult who received the AZD1222 COVID-19 vaccine. Both conserved end residues are part of each CDR3. Fields, in order: D gene, V gene, J gene, clone size, CDR3 length, CDR3 DNA, CDR3 protein. D genes are given only for firm matches. A clone size is listed for some rows: how often the clone was seen (once, few, many), or a class if it is expanded.

D: .
V: TRBV2
J: TRBJ2-7
size: .
length: 15
DNA: TGTGCCAGCGGAAAGCGAACAGGGATACGGCGCGAGCAGTACTTC
CDR3: CASGKRTGIRREQYF

D: TRBD2
V: TRBV2
J: TRBJ2-1
size: .
length: 15
DNA: TGTGCCAGCAGTGCCCCTAGCGGGAGGGACAATGAGCAGTTCTTC
CDR3: CASSAPSGRDNEQFF

D: .
V: TRBV11-3
J: TRBJ2-2
size: once
length: 13
DNA: TGTGCCAGCAGCCGTTCCAGGGGCGGGGAGCTGTTTTTT
CDR3: CASSRSRGGELFF

D: .
V: TRBV10-3
J: TRBJ2-3
size: once
length: 13
DNA: TGTGCCATCAGTGGGGACAGCACAGATACGCAGTATTTT
CDR3: CAISGDSTDTQYF

D: .
V: TRBV4-3
J: TRBJ2-7
size: .
length: 14
DNA: TGCGCCAGCAGCCAAGATACGGCAGGGACCGAGCAGTACTTC
CDR3: CASSQDTAGTEQYF

D: TRBD1
V: TRBV5-4
J: TRBJ2-7
size: once
length: 14
DNA: TGTGCCAGCAGCCCGGAGAGACAGGGTATCGGTGTTCACTTC
CDR3: CASSPERQGIGVHF

D: .
V: TRBV6-1
J: TRBJ2-2
size: .
length: 16
DNA: TGTGCCAGCAGTGACCCAGGGTATATGGACACCGGGGAGCTGTTTTTT
CDR3: CASSDPGYMDTGELFF

D: .
V: TRBV2
J: TRBJ1-1
size: .
length: 13
DNA: TGTGCCAGCAACTGGAAAGACAACACTGAAGCTTTCTTT
CDR3: CASNWKDNTEAFF

D: TRBD1
V: TRBV19
J: TRBJ2-2
size: .
length: 14
DNA: TGTGCCAGCTGTCGGACAGGGGGCACCGGGGAGCTGTTTTTT
CDR3: CASCRTGGTGELFF

D: .
V: TRBV28
J: TRBJ1-2
size: .
length: 12
DNA: TGTGCCAGCAGTTTGGGAAGCTATGGCTACACCTTC
CDR3: CASSLGSYGYTF

D: .
V: TRBV7-9
J: TRBJ2-1
size: .
length: 15
DNA: TGTGCCAGCAGCGGCAGGGGGGACACCTACAATGAGCAGTTCTTC
CDR3: CASSGRGDTYNEQFF

D: .
V: TRBV7-9
J: TRBJ1-4
size: .
length: 13
DNA: TGTGCCAGCAGTACGACAGAGCGGCCTACACTGTTTTTT
CDR3: CASSTTERPTLFF

D: .
V: TRBV2
J: TRBJ1-1
size: once
length: 13
DNA: TGTGCCAGCAGTGGGTCGTACGCGAGTGAAGCTTTCTTT
CDR3: CASSGSYASEAFF

D: TRBD2
V: TRBV28
J: TRBJ2-3
size: .
length: 17
DNA: TGTGCCAGCGCTCTTCCGGGACTAGAGATGATCGGAGATACGCAGTATTTT
CDR3: CASALPGLEMIGDTQYF

D: .
V: TRBV20-1
J: TRBJ1-2
size: .
length: 10
DNA: TGCAGTGCGATTAACTATGGCTACACCTTC
CDR3: CSAINYGYTF

D: .
V: TRBV4-3
J: TRBJ1-6
size: few
length: 13
DNA: TGCGCCAGCAGCCCCCCCGGCCTAGAGTCCCTCCACTTT
CDR3: CASSPPGLESLHF

D: TRBD1
V: TRBV2
J: TRBJ1-1
size: once
length: 12
DNA: TGTGCCACCGAGACAGGGAGCACTGAAGCTTTCTTT
CDR3: CATETGSTEAFF

D: TRBD1
V: TRBV7-6
J: TRBJ1-4
size: once
length: 15
DNA: TGTGCCAGCAGCCTGGAGGGGGCCCCTAATGAAAAACTGTTTTTT
CDR3: CASSLEGAPNEKLFF

D: .
V: TRBV5-5
J: TRBJ2-7
size: .
length: 13
DNA: TGTGCCAGCAGCTTGGCAAGTACCTACGAGCAGTACTTC
CDR3: CASSLASTYEQYF

D: .
V: TRBV19
J: TRBJ2-5
size: .
length: 14
DNA: TGTGCCAGTAGTACCCGGGACAACTCCCCGACCCAGTACTTC
CDR3: CASSTRDNSPTQYF

D: TRBD1
V: TRBV6-6
J: TRBJ1-5
size: .
length: 16
DNA: TGTGCCAGTGTGACAGGGGGCGCAGGAGTCGGACAGCCCCAGCATTTT
CDR3: CASVTGGAGVGQPQHF

D: TRBD1
V: TRBV19
J: TRBJ2-7
size: .
length: 11
DNA: TGTGCCAGCACGACAGGGGGCGAGCAGTACTTC
CDR3: CASTTGGEQYF

D: TRBD1
V: TRBV18
J: TRBJ1-2
size: .
length: 16
DNA: TGTGCCAGCTCACCACGGGAGGGACAGGGATTTACCGGCTACACCTTC
CDR3: CASSPREGQGFTGYTF

D: TRBD1
V: TRBV7-9
J: TRBJ2-6
size: .
length: 15
DNA: TGTGCCAGCAGACCTACAGGGGCTGGGGCCAACGTCCTGACTTTC
CDR3: CASRPTGAGANVLTF

D: .
V: TRBV27
J: TRBJ1-2
size: once
length: 13
DNA: TGTGCCAGCAGTTTGGGCTCAGCCCAAACCGTCACCTTC
CDR3: CASSLGSAQTVTF

D: .
V: TRBV24-1
J: TRBJ2-3
size: .
length: 16
DNA: TGTGCCACCAGTGATTCCCCGGGGGGCCGCACAGATACGCAGTATTTT
CDR3: CATSDSPGGRTDTQYF

D: .
V: TRBV28
J: TRBJ1-4
size: .
length: 15
DNA: TGTGCCAGCAGTCCCCTAGGAGGGACTAATGAAAAACTGTTTTTT
CDR3: CASSPLGGTNEKLFF

D: TRBD1
V: TRBV9
J: TRBJ1-1
size: .
length: 16
DNA: TGTGCCAGCAGCTACGGGACAGACACCTTGAACACTGAAGCTTTCTTT
CDR3: CASSYGTDTLNTEAFF

D: TRBD1
V: TRBV11-3
J: TRBJ2-1
size: .
length: 15
DNA: TGTGCCAGCAGCCCTACGACAGGGGTAGGGAATGAGCAGTTCTTC
CDR3: CASSPTTGVGNEQFF

D: .
V: TRBV3-1/TRBV3-2
J: TRBJ2-1
size: .
length: 13
DNA: TGTGCCAGCAGCCAAGATCCGGCGACTCAGCAGTTCTTC
CDR3: CASSQDPATQQFF

D: .
V: TRBV7-2
J: TRBJ2-1
size: .
length: 13
DNA: TGTGCCAGCAGCTTGCTGGGACACCCCGAGCAGTTCTTC
CDR3: CASSLLGHPEQFF

D: .
V: TRBV5-1
J: TRBJ1-2
size: .
length: 13
DNA: TGCGCCAGCAGAGCCCCTGGGGTTTCAGGCTACACCTTC
CDR3: CASRAPGVSGYTF

D: .
V: TRBV12-3/TRBV12-4
J: TRBJ2-3
size: few
length: 12
DNA: TGTGCCAGCAGTTGGAGCCCAGATACGCAGTATTTT
CDR3: CASSWSPDTQYF

D: .
V: TRBV2
J: TRBJ2-7
size: .
length: 12
DNA: TGTGCCAGCAGTGAAGCGCTTTCCGAGCAGTACTTC
CDR3: CASSEALSEQYF

D: .
V: TRBV5-4
J: TRBJ2-6
size: once
length: 18
DNA: TGTGCCAGCAGCATACTGACAGGCTATATCTCTGGGGCCAACGTCCTGACTTTC
CDR3: CASSILTGYISGANVLTF

D: .
V: TRBV23-1
J: TRBJ1-4
size: .
length: 11
DNA: TGCGCCAGCAGTCAGAGCGAAAAACTGTTTTTT
CDR3: CASSQSEKLFF

D: TRBD2
V: TRBV11-2
J: TRBJ2-7
size: .
length: 15
DNA: TGTGCCAGCAGATCATTAGCGGGGACCAGCTACGAGCAGTACTTC
CDR3: CASRSLAGTSYEQYF

D: TRBD2
V: TRBV28
J: TRBJ2-7
size: .
length: 13
DNA: TGTGCCGCCCGCGGGAGGTCGGAGAACGAGCAGTACTTC
CDR3: CAARGRSENEQYF

D: .
V: TRBV9
J: TRBJ2-1
size: .
length: 15
DNA: TGTGCCAGCAGCGCTCCCGGGACTGTTTACAATGAGCAGTTCTTC
CDR3: CASSAPGTVYNEQFF

D: .
V: TRBV7-2
J: TRBJ1-5
size: .
length: 15
DNA: TGTGCCAGCAGCCCTTCCGGGGGGGTGAATCAGCCCCAGCATTTT
CDR3: CASSPSGGVNQPQHF